Following are 3 T cell receptor beta chains from one sample sequenced in a study of PD-L1 blockade in urothelial cancer (dated 2017 in TCRdb). Library preparation employed the immunoSEQ multiplex PCR assay. The table comes from immuneACCESS by way of TCRdb, which keeps in-frame sequences with V and J called. Part of the clones is missing from these tables; in studies checked, under half for an unresolved V gene and the rest for unknown reasons. In all, the sample holds 45,000 to 60,000 clones, and approximately 90% of those were seen once. Of the sample, 6% to 9% falls within the top ten clones. The source material was PBMCs, sampled around atezolizumab (anti-PD-L1) treatment. The receptors were gathered from a man aged 60 to 69 with urothelial cancer.

This clone was seen just once. J is TRBJ2-7 and V is TRBV19; D not resolved. Trimming shortened V by 6 bases and J by 2 bases, and 11 bases separated the two germline ends. The CDR3 loop spans 13 amino acids. CDR1 LNHDA and CDR2 SQIVND come from the germline V gene (reference sequence). CDR3 protein: CASSNVSPYEQYF. CDR3 DNA sequence: TGTGCCAGTAGCAATGTTTCCCCCTACGAGCAGTACTTC.

J is TRBJ2-3 and V is TRBV6-1, with 8 bases fitting TRBD2. Trimming removed 6 bases from V and 4 bases from J; junction bases left unmatched: 6. This CDR3 is 14 amino acids long. The germline V gene encodes CDR1 MNHNS and CDR2 SASEGT. The CDR3 here is CASSSGTSPDTQYF. CDR3 bases: TGTGCCAGCAGCTCCGGGACTAGTCCAGATACGCAGTATTTT.

The chain carries TRBV10-3 and TRBJ2-1; 10 bases align to TRBD2. The trim removed 8 bases at V and 8 bases at J, leaving 9 bases unmatched. Germline V gene data show CDR1 as ENHRY and CDR2 as SYGVKD. The CDR3 runs 14 residues. CDR3 sequence reads: CAIDDSGGWDEQFF. The CDR3 coding sequence is TGTGCCATCGATGATAGCGGGGGGTGGGATGAGCAGTTCTTC.